Following are 28 T cell receptor beta chains from one sample sequenced in a study of blood T cells in healthy people across ages (dated by TCRdb to 2014 to 2015). The library relied on 5' RACE. Sequenced on an Illumina HiSeq 2500. A second about 7 to 12 cycle PCR used a sample-barcoded 5' primer and a J-beta primer mix. TCRdb trimmed the raw reads at Q25, called clones with MiXCR and kept productive beta chains. Under each unique CDR3 protein, matching rows form one entry showing the most common genes and DNA. A total of 800,000 to 950,000 distinct CDR3 sequences appear in this sample, 29% of them only once. The ten largest make up about a tenth of the sample. The same sample was also used in a study of T cells of mothers and their children.

The sample comprised blood. These receptors all stem from a woman between 40 and 50 years old in good health.

This chain joins TRBV20-1 and TRBJ1-3, with unresolved D. CDR3 size: 14 residues. V was trimmed by 1 base and J by 6 bases, leaving 13 bases between them. Germline-derived CDR1 and CDR2 are DFQATT and SNEGSKA (reference sequence). CDR3: CSARVYSKENTIYF. The CDR3 nucleotides are TGCAGTGCTAGAGTGTATAGTAAGGAAAACACCATATATTTT.

The V gene is TRBV9, the J gene TRBJ2-4, with D perhaps matching TRBD1 or TRBD2 (5 bases each). The J call is doubtful: the DNA matches TRBJ2-5 better. Germline lookup yields CDR1 SGDLS and CDR2 YYNGEE. The CDR3 sequence is 15 residues long. The CDR3: CASSFTGTPVETQYF. In DNA, the CDR3 is TGTGCCAGCAGCTTTACCGGGACCCCCGTGGAGACCCAGTACTTC.

V gene TRBV7-2 combines with J gene TRBJ2-5; D gene uncertain. Trimming cost V 2 bases and J 3 bases, with 10 bases left between them. The length of the CDR3 is 14 residues. Per the germline V gene, CDR1 is SGHTA and CDR2 is FQGNSA. In DNA, the CDR3 is TGTGCCAGCAGCTTATTCTCTCATAAAGAGACCCAGTACTTC. Translating gives CASSLFSHKETQYF.

The rearrangement links TRBV7-8 to TRBJ1-2; weak D call: TRBD1 (5 bases). V gave up 4 bases and J gave up 5 bases, with 23 bases separating them. The CDR3 runs 17 residues. The germline V gene encodes CDR1 SGHVS and CDR2 FQNEAQ. The CDR3 here is CASSSYKDSGDGYGYTF. CDR3 coding DNA: TGTGCCAGCAGCTCTTACAAGGACTCCGGGGACGGGTATGGCTACACCTTC.

The J gene is TRBJ2-5, the V gene TRBV5-1; TRBD2 aligns across 8 bases. Germline V lookup: CDR1 SGHRS, CDR2 YFSETQ. This CDR3 spans 15 amino acids. The V and J ends lost 2 bases and 6 bases, in that order; junction bases with no gene match: 9. CDR3 sequence reads: CASSFSSGGPQTQYF. DNA of the CDR3: TGCGCCAGCAGCTTCTCGTCGGGGGGGCCGCAGACCCAGTACTTC.

The V and J genes are TRBV5-4 and TRBJ2-7; no definite D call. Trimming stripped 0 bases from V and 2 bases from J, with 9 bases between. This CDR3 is built from 14 residues. Germline V gives CDR1 SGHNT, CDR2 YYREEE (reference sequence). The CDR3 loop is CASSLGVTAYEQYF. The CDR3, as DNA: TGTGCCAGCAGCTTGGGGGTTACAGCCTACGAGCAGTACTTC.

This chain links TRBV9 with TRBJ1-4, with D tentatively TRBD1 (5 bases). V dropped 0 bases and J dropped 4 bases, with 7 bases sitting between them. This CDR3 comprises 14 residues. Germline values: CDR1 SGDLS, CDR2 YYNGEE. The CDR3 loop reads CASSVGQFNEKLFF. CDR3 coding DNA: TGTGCCAGCAGCGTAGGACAGTTTAATGAAAAACTGTTTTTT.

In this sample, this clonotype turned up many times. This chain links TRBV20-1 with TRBJ2-7; D uncertain. V was trimmed by 5 bases and J by 3 bases, leaving 14 bases between them. The length of the CDR3 is 13 residues. Germline V gene lookup returns CDR1 DFQATT and CDR2 SNEGSKA (reference sequence). As DNA, the CDR3 is TGCAGTGCTCCGAAAACCTCCAGCTACGAGCAGTACTTC. It translates to CSAPKTSSYEQYF.

This clonotype occurred many times. The chain has TRBV20-1 and TRBJ2-7; the D is unclear. There are 12 residues in the CDR3. The germline CDR1 and CDR2 sequences are DFQATT and SNEGSKA (reference sequence). Trimming stripped 0 bases from V and 4 bases from J, with 7 bases between. The CDR3 here is CSARDREYEQYF. The CDR3 DNA reads as TGCAGTGCTAGAGATCGAGAATACGAGCAGTACTTC.

This clonotype was recorded a few times. The chain couples TRBV20-1 to TRBJ2-1, with 8 bases aligning to TRBD2. Germline CDR1 DFQATT, CDR2 SNEGSKA (reference sequence). CDR3 length: 16 amino acids. The V segment lost 4 bases and the J segment 6 bases; nucleotides outside the gene matches: 14. CDR3 sequence (DNA): TGCAGTGCTAAAACTACGGGGGGGGCTTGGGTCAATGAGCAGTTCTTC. Residues: CSAKTTGGAWVNEQFF.

There are a few counts of this clonotype. The CDR3 nucleotides are TGTGCCAGCAGTTACTACCGAAGCCCTAATACAGATACGCAGTATTTT. Its protein is CASSYYRSPNTDTQYF. The V gene is TRBV6-6, the J gene TRBJ2-3; no clear D. Germline CDR1 is MNHNY and CDR2 is SVGAGI (reference sequence). The CDR3 covers 16 residues. Trimming pared 1 base from V and 3 bases from J, leaving 14 bases between.

Note on this clonotype: Possible read error: a much larger clone is one base away. V is TRBV7-6 and J is TRBJ1-6; D may be TRBD1 (6 bases). CDR3 length: 14 residues. Looked up from germline, CDR1 is SGHVS and CDR2 is FNYEAQ. CDR3 coding DNA: TGTACCAGCAGCTTAGAAAGGGGGAGTTCACCCCTCCACTTT. Translating it yields CTSSLERGSSPLHF.

This clonotype was seen at least ten times. A junction end diverges from the germline sequence, so it may reflect a read error. The rearrangement links TRBV29-1 to TRBJ2-5; no clear D. The CDR3 is 14 residues long. Germline V gives CDR1 SQVTM, CDR2 ANQGSEA. The CDR3 spells CSVGLSSTQGTQYF. CDR3 sequence (DNA): TGCAGCGTTGGCCTTAGCAGTACCCAAGGGACCCAGTACTTC.

The chain links TRBV5-6 to TRBJ2-7, with D possibly being TRBD1 (5 bases). This CDR3 is built from 13 residues. Germline V gene data show CDR1 as SGHDT and CDR2 as YYEEEE. V was trimmed by 2 bases and J by 6 bases, leaving 12 bases between them. This CDR3 is CASSFETAGEQYF. In nucleotides, the CDR3 is TGTGCCAGCAGCTTCGAGACAGCTGGCGAGCAGTACTTC.

The gene calls are TRBV14 and TRBJ1-1; D gene unclear. The CDR3 spans 16 residues. V lost 0 bases and J 2 bases, leaving 13 bases between the germline ends. Germline CDR1 and CDR2: SGHDN and FVKESK. CDR3 sequence: CASSQDVGEINTEAFF. For the CDR3, the DNA is TGTGCCAGCAGCCAAGATGTTGGGGAAATAAACACTGAAGCTTTCTTT.

This clonotype was detected many times. The chain combines TRBV28 with TRBJ2-7, with D tentatively TRBD1 (5 bases). In germline, CDR1 is MDHEN, CDR2 SYDVKM. The CDR3 is made up of 14 amino acids. Trimming cost V 4 bases and J 0 bases, with 10 bases left between them. The CDR3 DNA reads as TGTGCCAGCAGTTCACAGGCAACCTCCTACGAGCAGTACTTC. This gives the protein CASSSQATSYEQYF.

This clonotype was detected a few times. Given a much more abundant clone one base away, this may be a read error. The CDR3 does not end in the conserved phenylalanine or tryptophan, so this is likely a read error. V is TRBV20-1 and J is TRBJ2-7; D might be TRBD1 or TRBD2, each matching 5 bases. The CDR3 covers 12 residues. The germline V gene has CDR1 DFQATT and CDR2 SNEGSKA (reference sequence). V dropped 3 bases and J dropped 0 bases, with 6 bases sitting between them. The CDR3 DNA is TGCAGTGCTAGGGGGGACTCCTACGAGCAGTACTGC. Protein: CSARGDSYEQYC.

This clonotype has more than one count but fewer than ten. The gene calls are TRBV20-1 and TRBJ2-3, with D possibly TRBD1 on 5 matching bases. Per germline, CDR1 DFQATT and CDR2 SNEGSKA (reference sequence). V lost 6 bases and J 6 bases, leaving 16 bases between the germline ends. The CDR3 runs to 13 residues. The CDR3 nucleotides read TGCAGTGCAGGTTTTAGGGGTCGTGATACGCAGTATTTT. Translating it yields CSAGFRGRDTQYF.

This chain links TRBV6-1 with TRBJ2-4, with a tentative D call TRBD2 (6 bases). The end of the DNA is better explained by TRBJ2-7, so the J call may be wrong. The germline CDR1 and CDR2 sequences are MNHNS and SASEGT. This CDR3 has 14 amino acids. CDR3 coding DNA: TGTGCCAGCAAGCTGGGAGGCCATTCCTACGAGCAGTACTTC. This codes for CASKLGGHSYEQYF.

The gene calls are TRBV3-1 and TRBJ2-3, with TRBD2 identical over 10 bases. The CDR3 has 16 amino acids. The V and J ends lost 4 bases and 2 bases, in that order; junction bases with no gene match: 6. Germline-derived CDR1 and CDR2 are LGHDT and YNNKEL (reference sequence). The DNA for the CDR3 is TGTGCCAGCAGCCTCAAGCGGGGGGGCAACACAGATACGCAGTATTTT. This codes for CASSLKRGGNTDTQYF.

The J gene is TRBJ1-1, the V gene TRBV12-3 or TRBV12-4; tentative D call: TRBD1 (5 bases). The CDR3 extends over 14 amino acids. V dropped 1 base and J dropped 11 bases, with 17 bases sitting between them. CDR3 DNA: TGTGCCAGCAGTTTAGGGGGGGATTCTAGACTGGCTTTCTTT. Protein: CASSLGGDSRLAFF.

In this sample, this clonotype turned up a few times. The V gene is TRBV12-3 or TRBV12-4, the J gene TRBJ1-1; 8 nucleotides match TRBD1. The CDR3 loop spans 14 amino acids. V trimming: 6 bases; J trimming: 5 bases; junction bases outside the gene matches: 8. The DNA for the CDR3 is TGTGCCAGCAGCCCTCGGACAGGGCGGACTGAAGCTTTCTTT. It translates to CASSPRTGRTEAFF.

This chain links TRBV5-1 with TRBJ2-1, with 10 bases that match TRBD1. There are 18 residues in the CDR3. Per the germline V gene, CDR1 is SGHRS and CDR2 is YFSETQ. Trimming cost V 4 bases and J 4 bases; bases outside gene matches: 14. The CDR3 nucleotides are TGCGCCAGCAGCACGACAGGGGGCCCAGCGGGGCGATACAATGAGCAGTTCTTC. Amino acids: CASSTTGGPAGRYNEQFF.

In its sample, this clonotype was seen a few times. A much larger clone is a single base away; this may be a read error. The CDR3 bases are TGCGCCTGCAGTTCCGGGACAGATAATTCACCCCTCCACTTT. This encodes CACSSGTDNSPLHF. This chain uses TRBV5-1 with TRBJ1-6; TRBD1 aligns across 7 bases. Germline V CDR1 and CDR2: SGHRS, YFSETQ. CDR3 length: 14 residues.

There are many counts of this clonotype. The chain recombines TRBV5-5 with TRBJ1-1; D is unresolved. The CDR3 is 14 residues long. Germline V CDR1 and CDR2: SGHKS, YYEKEE (reference sequence). Trimming removed 4 bases at V and 4 bases at J, with 14 bases between. The CDR3 DNA is TGTGCCAGCAGCCCAAATGTAGGGCGCACTGAAGCTTTCTTT. Translating gives CASSPNVGRTEAFF.

The genes are TRBV2 and TRBJ1-6; a possible D gene is TRBD1 (5 bases). Per the germline V gene, CDR1 is SNHLY and CDR2 is FYNNEI. There are 15 residues in the CDR3. V shed 6 bases and J shed 6 bases, with 15 bases lying between them. CDR3 in amino acids: CASREGYSPNSPLHF. CDR3 DNA sequence: TGTGCCAGCAGGGAGGGGTACAGCCCTAATTCACCCCTCCACTTT.

This clonotype was observed a few times. The CDR3 DNA reads as TGCGCCAGCAGCTTGGCCATGGCAGGCCCCTACAATGAGCAGTTCTTC. It specifies CASSLAMAGPYNEQFF. This sequence joins TRBV5-1 and TRBJ2-1, with D unresolved. The CDR3 totals 16 residues. With 0 bases removed from V and 2 bases from J, the gap between germline ends came to 12 bases. CDR1 is SGHRS and CDR2 is YFSETQ in the germline V gene. The whole variable domain, remainder taken from reference TRBV5-1 and TRBJ2-1, is KAGVTQTPRYLIKTRGQQVTLSCSPISGHRSVSWYQQTPGQGLQFLFEYFSETQRNKGNFPGRFSGRQFSNSRSEMNVSTLELGDSALYLCASSLAMAGPYNEQFFGPGTRLTVL.

The CDR3 protein is CSSLRGGGYTF. DNA for the CDR3: TGCAGTTCCCTCAGAGGGGGTGGCTACACCTTC. The chain has TRBV29-1 and TRBJ1-2; possible D gene TRBD1, 6 bases. The CDR3 sequence is 11 residues long. CDR1 and CDR2 from the germline V gene are SQVTM and ANQGSEA.